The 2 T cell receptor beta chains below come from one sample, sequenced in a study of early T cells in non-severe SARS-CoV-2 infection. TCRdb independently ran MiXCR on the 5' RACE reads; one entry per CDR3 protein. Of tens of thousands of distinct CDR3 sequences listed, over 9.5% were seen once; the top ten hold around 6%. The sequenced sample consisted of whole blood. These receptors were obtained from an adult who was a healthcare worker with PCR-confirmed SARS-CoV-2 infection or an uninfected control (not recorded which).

The CDR3, as DNA: TGCGCCAGCAGCCATGGGGGCCGATCTAACTATGGCTACACCTTC. Translating gives CASSHGGRSNYGYTF. The chain carries TRBV4-1 and TRBJ1-2; the D gene is possibly TRBD1 (6 bases). CDR1 is MGHRA and CDR2 is YSYEKL in the germline V gene. Trimming removed 3 bases at V and 0 bases at J, with 11 bases between. This CDR3 region has 15 residues.

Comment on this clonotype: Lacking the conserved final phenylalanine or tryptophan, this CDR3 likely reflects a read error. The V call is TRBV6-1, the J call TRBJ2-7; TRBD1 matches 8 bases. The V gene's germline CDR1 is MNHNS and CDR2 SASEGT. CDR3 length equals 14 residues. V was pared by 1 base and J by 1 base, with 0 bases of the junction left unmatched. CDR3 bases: TGTGCCAGCAGTGAAGGGACAGGGTCCTACGAGCAGTACTCC. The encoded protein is CASSEGTGSYEQYS.